This TCR beta chain was profiled in a study of regulatory T cells in long-lasting Graves disease. In the study overall: Antithyroid drug intake by newly diagnosed Graves' patients had lasted under 3 months. The study, taken as a whole, reports: TCR diversity was lower in persistent than newly diagnosed Graves' disease. Exclusively peripheral blood, rather than thyroid tissue, was studied.

The CDR3 spans 15 residues. Per the germline V gene, CDR1 is MNHEY and CDR2 is SMNVEV (reference sequence). In this sample, this clonotype turned up many times. What it recognizes is unknown. The junction and the germline gene differ at one end; a read error may be behind it. Time point meaning: newly diagnosed GD, antithyroid drugs for less than 3 months. PBMC-derived RNA was used for the TCR library. Sequencing libraries for TCR beta were prepared with iRepertoire HTBI primers and Arm-PCR of CDR3 regions. Via MiXCR, TCRdb re-called the multiplex PCR reads, giving one row per CDR3 protein. The sample yields around 400,000 distinct CDR3 sequences, around a sixth seen once.

The chain recombines TRBV27 with TRBJ2-7, with 9 bases that match TRBD1. Sequences were derived from peripheral blood mononuclear cells (PBMCs), sampled at new diagnosis, from a patient treated with antithyroid drugs. This receptor was obtained from a female donor with Graves disease. The CDR3 reads CAGSLSGQGNYEQYF. The CDR3 nucleotides read TGTGCCGGCAGTTTATCGGGACAGGGAAACTACGAGCAGTACTTC.